Listed here are 32 T cell receptor beta chains from one sample, sequenced in a study of early T cells in non-severe SARS-CoV-2 infection. TCRdb ran MiXCR on the 5' RACE reads and lists one entry per CDR3 protein. This table holds over 60,000 distinct CDR3 sequences, under 9.5% found once. Material for sequencing was whole blood. All receptors derive from an adult who was a healthcare worker with PCR-confirmed SARS-CoV-2 infection or an uninfected control (not recorded which).

This clonotype was seen more than once but under ten times. The gene calls are TRBV5-5 and TRBJ2-5; D call uncertain. The CDR3 spans 12 residues. Per germline, CDR1 SGHKS and CDR2 YYEKEE (reference sequence). V was pared by 0 bases and J by 13 bases, with 13 bases between. DNA of the CDR3: TGTGCCAGCAGCTTGGGACGGACCCTAACGTACTTC. It yields the protein CASSLGRTLTYF.

Many counts were recorded for this clonotype. The chain is built from TRBV3-1 and TRBJ2-3; possibly TRBD2 for D (7 bases). CDR1 and CDR2 from the germline V gene are LGHDT and YNNKEL (reference sequence). The V end lost 5 bases, the J end lost 7 bases, and 22 bases lay between the germline ends. CDR3 length: 16 residues. The CDR3 region has the DNA TGTGCCAGCAGCTCGCTTTCGGGGGGCACCCCGAATACGCAGTATTTT. It yields the protein CASSSLSGGTPNTQYF.

This clonotype was recorded at least ten times. CDR3 nucleotide sequence: TGTGCCAGCAGTTTTGGACAGGGGCGATTCAATGAGCAGTTCTTC. Its translation: CASSFGQGRFNEQFF. V is TRBV27 and J is TRBJ2-1; 9 nucleotides line up with TRBD1. The V gene's germline CDR1 is MNHEY and CDR2 SMNVEV (reference sequence). V shed 3 bases and J 6 bases; nucleotides not matched to a gene: 6. The length of the CDR3 is 15 residues.

This clonotype was detected many times. The chain combines TRBV12-5 with TRBJ2-1; TRBD2 is a possible D gene (7 bases). Germline loops: CDR1 LGHNT, CDR2 FRNRAP. Trimming took 3 bases from V and 4 from J, leaving 22 bases between them. The CDR3 loop spans 18 amino acids. CDR3 in amino acids: CASGFRPWGAGAYNEQFF. CDR3 in DNA: TGTGCTAGTGGTTTTAGGCCCTGGGGGGCGGGGGCTTACAATGAGCAGTTCTTC.

This clonotype turned up a few times. The chain recombines TRBV12-3 or TRBV12-4 with TRBJ1-2; TRBD1 might be the D (6 bases). CDR3 length equals 12 residues. V lost 3 bases and J lost 6, with 8 bases in between. The CDR3: CASSFGGDGYTF. As DNA, the CDR3 is TGTGCCAGCAGTTTCGGGGGCGATGGCTACACCTTC.

This clonotype turned up a few times. This chain joins TRBV6-2 or TRBV6-3 and TRBJ1-5; TRBD1 aligns across 8 bases. With V trimmed by 5 bases and J by 6 bases, 9 bases remained unmatched. The CDR3 is 15 amino acids. Germline V gene sequence: CDR1 MNHEY, CDR2 SVGEGT. The chain's CDR3 is CASSRGQGPPQPQHF. The CDR3, as DNA: TGTGCCAGCAGTCGAGGACAGGGTCCCCCTCAGCCCCAGCATTTT.

This clonotype has a handful of counts. The gene calls are TRBV6-2 or TRBV6-3 and TRBJ2-1, with D uncertain. Trimming stripped 0 bases from V and 2 bases from J, with 2 bases between. The CDR3 contains 13 residues. Germline V CDR1 and CDR2: MNHEY, SVGEGT. The CDR3 loop is CASSYSTYNEQFF. In nucleotides, the CDR3 is TGTGCCAGCAGTTACTCGACCTACAATGAGCAGTTCTTC.

This clonotype appeared many times. The chain has TRBV5-1 and TRBJ2-1; 7 bases map to TRBD2. This CDR3 has 15 amino acids. The V gene end was trimmed by 1 base and the J gene end by 8 bases; junction bases not matched to a gene: 9. CDR1 and CDR2 (germline): SGHRS, YFSETQ. In DNA form, the CDR3 reads TGCGCCAGCAGCTTGATGGTAGCGGGTGACTATGAGCAGTTCTTC. Translated, it gives CASSLMVAGDYEQFF.

This clonotype appeared many times. The chain combines TRBV6-1 with TRBJ1-1, with TRBD1 as a possible D gene (5 bases). This CDR3 spans 17 amino acids. Germline assignment: CDR1 MNHNS and CDR2 SASEGT. The germline V and J ends were trimmed by 5 bases and 0 bases, with 19 bases remaining between them. CDR3 region: CASSTGRETHMNTEAFF. In nucleotides, the CDR3 is TGTGCCAGCAGTACAGGCCGGGAGACCCACATGAACACTGAAGCTTTCTTT.

This clonotype was observed a few times. CDR3 in DNA: TGTGCCAGCAGCTTACACAGGACAGGGGGCGCGACGAACACCGGGGAGCTGTTTTTT. Translating it yields CASSLHRTGGATNTGELFF. The V and J genes are TRBV7-2 and TRBJ2-2; 11 bases are shared with TRBD1. The CDR3 is made up of 19 amino acids. The V gene end was trimmed by 2 bases and the J gene end by 0 bases; junction bases not matched to a gene: 8. In germline, CDR1 is SGHTA, CDR2 FQGNSA.

V is TRBV7-2 and J is TRBJ2-7; D is unclear. Trimming took 1 base from V and 5 from J, leaving 6 bases between them. CDR3 length equals 12 residues. Germline-derived CDR1 and CDR2 are SGHTA and FQGNSA. The CDR3 coding sequence is TGTGCCAGCAGCTTAGGTAGGAACGAGCAGTACTTC. Translating it yields CASSLGRNEQYF.

This clonotype was seen a handful of times. The chain recombines TRBV3-1 with TRBJ1-1; weak D call: TRBD1 (5 bases). The V gene lost 2 bases and the J gene lost 1 base, with 11 bases spanning the gap. In germline, CDR1 is LGHDT, CDR2 YNNKEL (reference sequence). CDR3 length: 15 residues. The CDR3: CASSQTGTRNTEAFF. In DNA form, the CDR3 reads TGTGCCAGCAGCCAAACCGGGACGAGGAACACTGAAGCTTTCTTT.

There are a few counts of this clonotype. The J gene is TRBJ1-1, the V gene TRBV10-3; D may be TRBD1 (6 bases). CDR3 length equals 14 residues. V lost 3 bases, J lost 2 bases, and 10 bases lay in between. Germline V lookup: CDR1 ENHRY, CDR2 SYGVKD. CDR3 nucleotides: TGTGCCATCAGTGATGGCAGGGGTAACACTGAAGCTTTCTTT. Translating gives CAISDGRGNTEAFF.

This clonotype was seen a few times. The chain recombines TRBV7-2 with TRBJ1-5, with 9 bases matching TRBD1. From germline, CDR1 is SGHTA and CDR2 FQGNSA. V trimming: 3 bases; J trimming: 0 bases; junction bases outside the gene matches: 9. CDR3 length: 18 residues. Written as DNA, the CDR3 is TGTGCCAGCAGCTTTGGCGACAGGGGGTTTGGTAGCAATCAGCCCCAGCATTTT. Amino acid sequence: CASSFGDRGFGSNQPQHF.

Concerning this clonotype: The germline gene is not matched at one end of the junction; a read error may be the cause. The rearrangement uses TRBV5-1 and TRBJ2-2; TRBD1 aligns across 7 bases. CDR3 length: 18 residues. The germline V gene encodes CDR1 SGHRS and CDR2 YFSETQ. The CDR3 DNA sequence: TGCGCCAGCAGCCCTAGATCGATTAACAGGGGAGAGGCCGGGGAGCTGTATTTT. It specifies CASSPRSINRGEAGELYF.

DNA of the CDR3: TGTGCCAGCAGCCAAGATACTAGCGAGAGCTACGAGCAGTACTTC. Translated: CASSQDTSESYEQYF. The J gene is TRBJ2-7, the V gene TRBV3-1; 7 bases are shared with TRBD2. Trimming removed 0 bases from V and 3 bases from J; junction bases left unmatched: 5. Germline V CDR1 and CDR2: LGHDT, YNNKEL (reference sequence). CDR3 size: 15 residues.

This clonotype was counted between two and nine times. The rearrangement joins TRBV29-1 to TRBJ2-7; unclear D gene. V was trimmed by 6 bases and J by 3 bases, leaving 9 bases between them. The germline CDR1 and CDR2 sequences are SQVTM and ANQGSEA. The CDR3 runs to 11 residues. As DNA, the CDR3 is TGCAGCGTGGTCGAAGACTACGAGCAGTACTTC. Protein sequence: CSVVEDYEQYF.

J is TRBJ2-7 and V is TRBV18, with unresolved D. The CDR3 extends over 14 amino acids. V was shortened by 3 bases and J by 0 bases, with 9 bases between the two germline ends. Germline-derived CDR1 and CDR2 are KGHSH and LQKENI. The CDR3 DNA reads as TGTGCCAGCTCACCCCCTTGGGGCTCCTACGAGCAGTACTTC. Translation: CASSPPWGSYEQYF. Looking up the rest from reference TRBV18 and TRBJ2-7 gives the full variable domain: NAGVMQNPRHLVRRRGQEARLRCSPMKGHSHVYWYRQLPEEGLKFMVYLQKENIIDESGMPKERFSAEFPKEGPSILRIQQVVRGDSAAYFCASSPPWGSYEQYFGPGTRLTVT.

This clonotype appeared many times. This chain joins TRBV28 and TRBJ2-7, with TRBD1 as a possible D gene (5 bases). Trimming removed 4 bases from V and 3 bases from J, with 10 bases in between. The CDR3 spans 13 residues. CDR1 is MDHEN, CDR2 SYDVKM, per germline. CDR3 coding DNA: TGTGCCAGCAGTTCCTCGACAGTCTACGAGCAGTACTTC. This translates into CASSSSTVYEQYF. Variable domain in full (rest from reference TRBV28 and TRBJ2-7): DVKVTQSSRYLVKRTGEKVFLECVQDMDHENMFWYRQDPGLGLRLIYFSYDVKMKEKGDIPEGYSVSREKKERFSLILESASTNQTSMYLCASSSSTVYEQYFGPGTRLTVT.

In its sample, this clonotype was seen many times. The CDR3 protein is CASTTGRTDTQYF. The CDR3 coding sequence is TGTGCCAGCACGACAGGGCGCACAGATACGCAGTATTTT. The V and J genes are TRBV2 and TRBJ2-3; 7 positions agree with TRBD1. V gave up 7 bases and J gave up 1 base; unmatched junction bases: 2. The CDR3 extends over 13 amino acids. Germline V CDR1 and CDR2: SNHLY, FYNNEI. The entire variable domain, with the rest obtained from reference TRBV2 and TRBJ2-3, is as follows: EPEVTQTPSHQVTQMGQEVILRCVPISNHLYFYWYRQILGQKVEFLVSFYNNEISEKSEIFDDQFSVERPDGSNFTLKIRSTKLEDSAMYFCASTTGRTDTQYFGPGTRLTVL.

The rearrangement links TRBV13 to TRBJ2-7; maybe TRBD2 (5 bases). This CDR3 spans 13 amino acids. The ends were cut back, 7 bases at V and 6 bases at J, with 16 bases in the middle. CDR1 and CDR2 from the germline V gene are PRHDT and FYEKMQ (reference sequence). CDR3 in amino acids: CASTLRNGVEQYF. Written as DNA, the CDR3 is TGTGCCAGCACACTAAGGAACGGGGTCGAGCAGTACTTC.

This clonotype ranks as medium-sized. The gene calls are TRBV19 and TRBJ2-5; D may be TRBD2 (5 bases). Germline V gives CDR1 LNHDA, CDR2 SQIVND (reference sequence). The V and J ends lost 5 bases and 0 bases respectively, with 22 bases between them. This CDR3 contains 18 residues. The CDR3 loop is CASSSRDISILDQETQYF. CDR3 coding DNA: TGTGCCAGTAGTTCCCGGGATATCTCTATCTTGGACCAAGAGACCCAGTACTTC.

This clonotype occurred many times. This rearrangement joins TRBV29-1 to TRBJ2-1, with a weak D call TRBD2 (5 bases). The length of the CDR3 is 12 residues. Trimming removed 2 bases at V and 3 bases at J, with 5 bases between. Germline CDR1 and CDR2: SQVTM and ANQGSEA. The CDR3 DNA sequence: TGCAGCGTTGAACGGGGCTACAATGAGCAGTTCTTC. Its translation is CSVERGYNEQFF.

This clonotype was recorded many times. The rearrangement links TRBV7-8 to TRBJ2-1; 10 bases line up with TRBD2. Germline V gene sequence: CDR1 SGHVS, CDR2 FQNEAQ. V gave up 6 bases and J gave up 1 base; unmatched junction bases: 3. This CDR3 is built from 15 residues. For the CDR3, the DNA is TGTGCCAGCAGGGGGGGACTAGCGTCCTACAATGAGCAGTTCTTC. This translates into CASRGGLASYNEQFF.

This chain connects TRBV9 to TRBJ1-4; no firm D call. Trimming stripped 0 bases from V and 7 bases from J, with 7 bases between. CDR1 and CDR2 from the germline V gene are SGDLS and YYNGEE. This CDR3 is built from 13 residues. CDR3 DNA sequence: TGTGCCAGCAGCGTAGGATGGAGTGAAAAACTGTTTTTT. This translates into CASSVGWSEKLFF. Full variable domain (remainder filled in from reference TRBV9 and TRBJ1-4): DSGVTQTPKHLITATGQRVTLRCSPRSGDLSVYWYQQSLDQGLQFLIQYYNGEERAKGNILERFSAQQFPDLHSELNLSSLELGDSALYFCASSVGWSEKLFFGSGTQLSVL.

This clonotype was recorded a few times. This chain connects TRBV19 to TRBJ2-6; 9 bases are a match to TRBD1. The germline V gene has CDR1 LNHDA and CDR2 SQIVND (reference sequence). V gave up 3 bases and J gave up 4 bases; unmatched junction bases: 7. CDR3 length: 17 amino acids. The CDR3 reads CASSIQGQGTGANVLTF. The DNA for the CDR3 is TGTGCCAGTAGTATTCAGGGACAGGGAACCGGGGCCAACGTCCTGACTTTC.

There are a few counts of this clonotype. This CDR3 reads CASSLNRENEAFF. CDR3 in DNA: TGTGCCAGCAGCTTAAATCGGGAAAATGAAGCTTTCTTT. The chain couples TRBV7-9 to TRBJ1-1; D is undetermined. The V end was cut by 2 bases, the J end by 7 bases, with 11 bases between. The CDR3 loop spans 13 amino acids. The germline gives CDR1 SEHNR, CDR2 FQNEAQ (reference sequence).

This clonotype was seen at least ten times. The genes are TRBV7-9 and TRBJ1-5; TRBD1 is a possible D gene (5 bases). Germline values: CDR1 SEHNR, CDR2 FQNEAQ (reference sequence). Trimming cost V 5 bases and J 7 bases, with 15 bases left between them. The CDR3 totals 14 residues. Here the CDR3 reads CASSADKRGQPQHF. The DNA of the CDR3 is TGTGCCAGCAGCGCGGACAAGCGGGGCCAGCCCCAGCATTTT.

V usage is TRBV7-2 and J usage is TRBJ2-1; TRBD2 aligns across 14 bases. CDR3 length: 21 residues. Trimming took 3 bases from V and 5 from J; bases not matched to a gene: 18. Germline CDR1 is SGHTA and CDR2 is FQGNSA. The CDR3 region is CASSLYRPGLAGEKENNEQFF. The CDR3 DNA sequence: TGTGCCAGCAGCTTGTACCGACCGGGACTAGCGGGAGAGAAGGAGAACAATGAGCAGTTCTTC.

The table lists this clonotype with a few counts. The chain joins TRBV29-1 to TRBJ2-3; D is possibly TRBD1 or TRBD2 (5 bases each). Trimming pared 8 bases from V and 1 base from J, leaving 25 bases between. This CDR3 comprises 17 residues. Germline V gene data show CDR1 as SQVTM and CDR2 as ANQGSEA. In DNA form, the CDR3 reads TGCAGCCCTTGGGGTCCACCCTTCGGGGCCCGCACAGATACGCAGTATTTT. It codes for CSPWGPPFGARTDTQYF.

This clonotype was recorded at least ten times. The junction and the germline gene differ at one end; a read error may be behind it. This sequence joins TRBV30 and TRBJ1-3; weak D call: TRBD1 (5 bases). The CDR3 sequence is 14 residues long. CDR1 and CDR2 from the germline V gene are GTSNPN and SVGIG (reference sequence). The CDR3 DNA reads TGTGCCTGGAGTACCGGGACTTCTGAAAACACCATATATTTT. Amino acids: CAWSTGTSENTIYF.

A remark on this clonotype: A much larger clone differs from this one at a single base, so this may be a read error. J is TRBJ2-7 and V is TRBV7-9, with unresolved D. CDR3 length: 12 amino acids. The germline V gene has CDR1 SEHNR and CDR2 FQNEAQ (reference sequence). The CDR3 is CASSPRSYDQYF. For the CDR3, the DNA is TGTGCCAGCAGCCCACGATCCTACGACCAGTACTTC.